These 17 T cell receptor beta chains originate from one sample sequenced in a study of cytomegalovirus exposure and HLA in healthy donors. The study ran its PCR with 60 Vbeta and 13 Jbeta primers. Repertoires were generated with immunoSEQ multiplex PCR, while TCRdb's copy carries only in-frame clones and drops some. The listing contains about 48,000 clones. Sequencing input: PBMCs. The origin of the receptors is a male donor in good health and CMV-seropositive.

The chain joins TRBV19 to TRBJ1-1; 7 bases are a match to TRBD1. Germline values: CDR1 LNHDA, CDR2 SQIVND (reference sequence). CDR3 length: 14 amino acids. V shed 7 bases and J 3 bases; nucleotides not matched to a gene: 8. DNA of the CDR3: TGTGCCAGTAACAGGGGTTCAGGGTACACTGAAGCTTTCTTT. Its translation: CASNRGSGYTEAFF. Supplemented by reference TRBV19 and TRBJ1-1, the full variable domain reads DGGITQSPKYLFRKEGQNVTLSCEQNLNHDAMYWYRQDPGQGLRLIYYSQIVNDFQKGDIAEGYSVSREKKESFPLTVTSAQKNPTAFYLCASNRGSGYTEAFFGQGTRLTVV.

This sequence joins TRBV4-1 and TRBJ2-5; TRBD2 matches 12 bases. TRBJ2-7 explains the end of the DNA better; the J call may be wrong. The CDR3 extends over 16 amino acids. CDR1 MGHRA and CDR2 YSYEKL come from the germline V gene. The CDR3 DNA is TGCGCCAGCAGCCACCTGGGACTAGCGGGTTCCTACGAGCAGTACTTC. Translating gives CASSHLGLAGSYEQYF.

The chain uses TRBV9 and TRBJ1-3; TRBD1 might be the D (6 bases). Trimming shortened V by 2 bases and J by 8 bases, and 11 bases separated the two germline ends. The CDR3 length is 13 residues. Germline values: CDR1 SGDLS, CDR2 YYNGEE. This CDR3 reads CASSVGAEDTIYF. The CDR3 DNA reads as TGTGCCAGCAGCGTGGGGGCCGAGGACACCATATATTTT.

The chain employs TRBV7-9 and TRBJ2-1; D unresolved. This CDR3 is built from 12 residues. Germline V CDR1 and CDR2: SEHNR, FQNEAQ (reference sequence). V gave up 5 bases and J gave up 8 bases, with 10 bases separating them. The CDR3 DNA follows: TGTGCCAGCAGCGATATGGGCTATGAGCAGTTCTTC. It translates to CASSDMGYEQFF.

The chain is built from TRBV19 and TRBJ1-3, with a possible D match to TRBD1 (6 bases). V was pared by 6 bases and J by 4 bases, with 16 bases between. CDR3 length: 15 residues. Germline lookup yields CDR1 LNHDA and CDR2 SQIVND (reference sequence). The CDR3 sequence: CASRENRGAGNTIYF. The CDR3 coding sequence is TGTGCCAGTAGAGAGAACCGGGGGGCAGGAAACACCATATATTTT.

The rearrangement links TRBV27 to TRBJ2-7; 14 bases are a match to TRBD2. This CDR3 has 15 amino acids. V trimming: 6 bases; J trimming: 6 bases; junction bases outside the gene matches: 7. In germline, CDR1 is MNHEY, CDR2 SMNVEV (reference sequence). CDR3 amino acids: CASSWTSGGTFEQYF. In DNA, the CDR3 is TGTGCCAGCAGCTGGACTAGCGGGGGGACATTCGAGCAGTACTTC.

This chain connects TRBV7-6 to TRBJ1-1; no clear D. CDR1 is SGHVS, CDR2 FNYEAQ, per germline. V lost 0 bases and J lost 0, with 8 bases in between. The CDR3 extends over 15 amino acids. The CDR3 DNA is TGTGCCAGCAGCTTAGCGATGGGAGTGAACACTGAAGCTTTCTTT. Its translation is CASSLAMGVNTEAFF.

The J gene is TRBJ2-5, the V gene TRBV7-9, with 8 positions matching TRBD1. V was pared by 5 bases and J by 1 base, with 6 bases of the junction left unmatched. Germline CDR1 and CDR2: SEHNR and FQNEAQ (reference sequence). The CDR3 runs 15 residues. CDR3 nucleotide sequence: TGTGCCAGCAGCCCCCGACAGGGGCGCCAAGAGACCCAGTACTTC. Translated: CASSPRQGRQETQYF. The complete variable domain, with remaining parts taken from reference TRBV7-9 and TRBJ2-5, reads DTGVSQNPRHKITKRGQNVTFRCDPISEHNRLYWYRQTLGQGPEFLTYFQNEAQLEKSRLLSDRFSAERPKGSFSTLEIQRTEQGDSAMYLCASSPRQGRQETQYFGPGTRLLVL.

The J gene is TRBJ1-6, the V gene TRBV7-3; perhaps TRBD1 as D (6 bases). The V gene's germline CDR1 is SGHTA and CDR2 FQGTGA. V lost 2 bases and J 9 bases, leaving 11 bases between the germline ends. The CDR3 sequence is 14 residues long. The CDR3 DNA reads as TGTGCCAGCAGCTTACTAGGGGGTGGTTCACCCCTCCACTTT. Residues: CASSLLGGGSPLHF.

This chain joins TRBV15 and TRBJ2-1; TRBD2 might be the D (6 bases). The V end was cut by 3 bases, the J end by 2 bases, with 11 bases between. The germline CDR1 and CDR2 sequences are LNHNV and YYDKDF (reference sequence). This CDR3 has 15 residues. CDR3 DNA: TGTGCCACCAGCAGGATGCGGGATACCTACAATGAGCAGTTCTTC. It is translated as CATSRMRDTYNEQFF. The whole variable domain, remainder taken from reference TRBV15 and TRBJ2-1, is DAMVIQNPRYQVTQFGKPVTLSCSQTLNHNVMYWYQQKSSQAPKLLFHYYDKDFNNEADTPDNFQSRRPNTSFCFLDIRSPGLGDTAMYLCATSRMRDTYNEQFFGPGTRLTVL.

This rearrangement joins TRBV7-8 to TRBJ2-2; 8 bases line up with TRBD1. This CDR3 has 18 amino acids. Unmatched junction bases numbered 11, after V lost 5 bases and J lost 0 bases. CDR1 SGHVS and CDR2 FQNEAQ come from the germline V gene. The CDR3 is CASSLIRGPPANTGELFF. CDR3 sequence (DNA): TGTGCCAGCAGCCTAATCAGGGGGCCGCCCGCGAACACCGGGGAGCTGTTTTTT.

The chain couples TRBV27 to TRBJ2-7; D is ambiguous. Trimming removed 5 bases from V and 5 bases from J, with 16 bases in between. There are 14 residues in the CDR3. CDR1 is MNHEY and CDR2 is SMNVEV in the germline V gene (reference sequence). The chain's CDR3 is CASSPWSQSDEQYF. Written as DNA, the CDR3 is TGTGCCAGCAGTCCCTGGTCGCAGAGCGACGAGCAGTACTTC.

The chain uses TRBV9 and TRBJ2-1, with 8 positions matching TRBD2. CDR1 and CDR2 (germline): SGDLS, YYNGEE. The CDR3 runs to 15 residues. J was trimmed by 0 bases and V by 4 bases; bases with no gene match: 3. This chain's CDR3 is CASSPGTSSYNEQFF. CDR3 nucleotides: TGTGCCAGCAGCCCGGGGACTAGCTCCTACAATGAGCAGTTCTTC.

The chain joins TRBV5-1 to TRBJ2-7; TRBD1 matches at 8 bases. The CDR3 loop spans 15 amino acids. The germline V gene has CDR1 SGHRS and CDR2 YFSETQ. The trim removed 4 bases at V and 7 bases at J, leaving 13 bases unmatched. For the CDR3, the DNA is TGCGCCAGCAGCGGTCAGGGGGCGGTATCCGAGGAGCAGTACTTC. It yields the protein CASSGQGAVSEEQYF.

The chain recombines TRBV18 with TRBJ2-3; 14 nucleotides match TRBD2. The CDR3 is 15 residues long. The germline gives CDR1 KGHSH, CDR2 LQKENI. Trimming took 6 bases from V and 3 from J; bases not matched to a gene: 2. The DNA for the CDR3 is TGTGCCAGCTCCGGGACTAGCGGGGGAACAGATACGCAGTATTTT. This codes for CASSGTSGGTDTQYF. Full variable domain (remainder filled in from reference TRBV18 and TRBJ2-3): NAGVMQNPRHLVRRRGQEARLRCSPMKGHSHVYWYRQLPEEGLKFMVYLQKENIIDESGMPKERFSAEFPKEGPSILRIQQVVRGDSAAYFCASSGTSGGTDTQYFGPGTRLTVL.

This sequence joins TRBV7-3 and TRBJ2-1; the D gene is possibly TRBD2 (6 bases). Germline values: CDR1 SGHTA, CDR2 FQGTGA. The CDR3 totals 14 residues. The V end was cut by 1 base, the J end by 9 bases, with 13 bases between. The CDR3: CASSLIVSGGEQFF. CDR3 coding DNA: TGTGCCAGCAGCTTAATTGTGTCCGGGGGTGAGCAGTTCTTC. Full variable domain (rest looked up from reference TRBV7-3 and TRBJ2-1): GAGVSQTPSNKVTEKGKYVELRCDPISGHTALYWYRQSLGQGPEFLIYFQGTGAADDSGLPNDRFFAVRPEGSVSTLKIQRTERGDSAVYLCASSLIVSGGEQFFGPGTRLTVL.

The chain uses TRBV1 and TRBJ2-7; the tabulated D call, TRBD2, remains unverified against the DNA. TRBV1 is an annotated pseudogene. This CDR3 contains 14 residues. The CDR3, as DNA: TGCACCACCGAGTACACACTATCCACCTACGAGCAGTACTTC. Residues: CTTEYTLSTYEQYF.